Following are 31 T cell receptor beta chains from one sample sequenced in a study of T cell responses to AZD1222 COVID-19 vaccine. Data came from immunoSEQ multiplex PCR; TCRdb stores just in-frame clones and leaves some out. Of about 56,000 clones listed, 75% to 90% are singletons. The source material was peripheral blood, sampled 28 days after the second AZD1222 dose. Receptor source: an adult who received the AZD1222 COVID-19 vaccine.

V gene TRBV24-1 combines with J gene TRBJ2-3; 16 nucleotides align to TRBD2. V shed 3 bases, J shed 5 bases, and the junction held 4 bases outside the gene matches. The germline V gene has CDR1 KGHDR and CDR2 SFDVKD. This CDR3 comprises 17 residues. This CDR3 is CATSDGTSGRAVDTQYF. The CDR3 region has the DNA TGTGCCACCAGTGATGGGACTAGCGGGAGGGCTGTAGATACGCAGTATTTT.

Concerning this clone itself: At the DNA level, this CDR3 is encoded by other sequences in the same sample as well. The chain combines TRBV5-1 with TRBJ2-1; 8 nucleotides line up with TRBD2. Trimming cost V 4 bases and J 3 bases; bases outside gene matches: 6. The CDR3 runs to 15 residues. Germline V CDR1 and CDR2: SGHRS, YFSETQ. CDR3 sequence: CASSALAGGYNEQFF. DNA of the CDR3: TGCGCCAGCAGCGCCCTCGCGGGGGGCTACAATGAGCAGTTCTTC.

V is TRBV5-1 and J is TRBJ1-3; TRBD1 might be the D (6 bases). The CDR3 contains 16 residues. The germline gives CDR1 SGHRS, CDR2 YFSETQ. V lost 4 bases to trimming and J lost 0 bases, with 14 bases between them. The chain's CDR3 is CASSAQGSGSGNTIYF. In nucleotides, the CDR3 is TGCGCCAGCAGCGCACAGGGCTCCGGCTCTGGAAACACCATATATTTT.

This clone was counted only a few times. The genes are TRBV27 and TRBJ1-6; 11 bases map to TRBD1. CDR3 length: 15 residues. Germline V gene data show CDR1 as MNHEY and CDR2 as SMNVEV (reference sequence). V shed 7 bases and J 9 bases; nucleotides not matched to a gene: 8. The CDR3 region has the DNA TGTGCCAGCAATTTGGTAGGGACAGGGGGTTCACCCCTCCACTTT. This codes for CASNLVGTGGSPLHF.

This clone was counted only a few times. V usage is TRBV27 and J usage is TRBJ2-1; D not certain. Germline loops: CDR1 MNHEY, CDR2 SMNVEV (reference sequence). This CDR3 contains 13 residues. The V and J ends lost 6 bases and 7 bases respectively, with 13 bases between them. CDR3 bases: TGTGCCAGCAGCCGAATATGGGGTAATGAGCAGTTCTTC. Protein: CASSRIWGNEQFF.

In this sample, this clone turned up once. V is TRBV7-8 and J is TRBJ2-1; a possible D gene is TRBD2 (5 bases). Between the trimmed V and J ends, which lost 2 bases and 6 bases, there was a span of 17 bases. Germline V gene data show CDR1 as SGHVS and CDR2 as FQNEAQ. This CDR3 comprises 16 residues. The CDR3: CASSLFVRDRGNEQFF. Here the CDR3 DNA reads TGTGCCAGCAGCTTATTCGTTCGAGATCGGGGCAATGAGCAGTTCTTC.

CDR3 bases: TGTGCCAGTAGCCCTCGCCAGGATACGCAGTATTTT. Amino acids: CASSPRQDTQYF. V is TRBV19 and J is TRBJ2-3, with unresolved D. Germline CDR1 and CDR2: LNHDA and SQIVND (reference sequence). This CDR3 region has 12 residues. V lost 6 bases and J 6 bases, leaving 10 bases between the germline ends. The variable domain in full, completed from reference TRBV19 and TRBJ2-3, reads DGGITQSPKYLFRKEGQNVTLSCEQNLNHDAMYWYRQDPGQGLRLIYYSQIVNDFQKGDIAEGYSVSREKKESFPLTVTSAQKNPTAFYLCASSPRQDTQYFGPGTRLTVL.

V is TRBV30 and J is TRBJ1-2; D unresolved. Trimming removed 0 bases from V and 2 bases from J, with 13 bases in between. The CDR3 totals 15 residues. Germline V lookup: CDR1 GTSNPN, CDR2 SVGIG (reference sequence). The CDR3, as DNA: TGTGCCTGGAGTGTAGACACTTCGGGCAACTATGGCTACACCTTC. Protein: CAWSVDTSGNYGYTF.

A single count supports this clone. The CDR3 DNA follows: TGCAGCGTTGACATTAACTATGGCTACACCTTC. Protein product: CSVDINYGYTF. This rearrangement joins TRBV29-1 to TRBJ1-2; unclear D gene. Trimming stripped 3 bases from V and 1 base from J, with 3 bases between. The CDR3 contains 11 residues. CDR1 and CDR2 from the germline V gene are SQVTM and ANQGSEA.

This rearrangement joins TRBV29-1 to TRBJ2-5; 8 positions match TRBD1. Germline CDR1 is SQVTM and CDR2 is ANQGSEA. Trimming took 7 bases from V and 5 from J; bases not matched to a gene: 9. The CDR3 consists of 13 residues. In DNA, the CDR3 is TGCAGCGGCTCGGGACAGGCCCATGAGACCCAGTACTTC. Amino acids: CSGSGQAHETQYF. The full variable domain, in which reference TRBV29-1 and TRBJ2-5 provide the parts outside the CDR3, is SAVISQKPSRDICQRGTSLTIQCQVDSQVTMMFWYRQQPGQSLTLIATANQGSEATYESGFVIDKFPISRPNLTFSTLTVSNMSPEDSSIYLCSGSGQAHETQYFGPGTRLLVL.

The rearrangement joins TRBV28 to TRBJ2-7; D remains ambiguous. Germline CDR1 and CDR2: MDHEN and SYDVKM. The CDR3 totals 13 residues. V was pared by 6 bases and J by 3 bases, with 12 bases between. CDR3 region: CASSGPVFYEQYF. The CDR3 nucleotides are TGTGCCAGCAGCGGGCCTGTCTTCTACGAGCAGTACTTC.

The sample holds a few counts of this clone. V and J are TRBV28 and TRBJ1-6; D may be TRBD1 (5 bases). Trimming took 5 bases from V and 13 from J, leaving 24 bases between them. Germline V gene sequence: CDR1 MDHEN, CDR2 SYDVKM. This CDR3 region has 16 residues. CDR3 sequence: CASSATSGTPFVPLHF. For the CDR3, the DNA is TGTGCCAGCAGTGCCACCTCCGGGACTCCTTTTGTGCCCCTCCACTTT.

The chain couples TRBV28 to TRBJ1-6, with D possibly matching TRBD1 (5 bases). Trimming removed 7 bases from V and 7 bases from J, with 14 bases in between. CDR1 and CDR2 from the germline V gene are MDHEN and SYDVKM. The CDR3 is 14 amino acids. CDR3 sequence reads: CASTGRAGNSPLHF. In nucleotides, the CDR3 is TGTGCCAGCACGGGACGGGCTGGGAATTCACCCCTCCACTTT.

This chain joins TRBV21-1 and TRBJ1-2; the DNA was not compared with TRBD1, the D call given in the table. TRBV21-1 is designated a pseudogene. The CDR3 spans 15 residues. CDR3 DNA sequence: TGTGCCAGCAGCAAAGTAAGGCAGAAGGACAGATGCTACACCTTC. It yields the protein CASSKVRQKDRCYTF.

This chain links TRBV11-1 with TRBJ2-5, with D possibly matching TRBD2 (5 bases). V was pared by 5 bases and J by 9 bases, with 19 bases between. The CDR3 is 14 residues long. CDR1 SGHAT and CDR2 FQDESV come from the germline V gene (reference sequence). The chain's CDR3 is CASSPGLGSWPQYF. The CDR3 coding sequence is TGTGCCAGCAGCCCCGGACTCGGTTCCTGGCCCCAGTACTTC.

V gene TRBV29-1 combines with J gene TRBJ1-1, with TRBD1 as a possible D gene (5 bases). CDR1 is SQVTM, CDR2 ANQGSEA, per germline. V lost 6 bases and J lost 2, with 13 bases in between. The CDR3 contains 13 residues. CDR3 coding DNA: TGCAGCGTCAAGGCGGGGGGAAACACTGAAGCTTTCTTT. Protein sequence: CSVKAGGNTEAFF.

The CDR3 bases are TGTGCCAGCAGCTTAGGTCTCAGCTCCTACGAGCAGTACTTC. Amino acids: CASSLGLSSYEQYF. This rearrangement joins TRBV11-2 to TRBJ2-7; D is uncertain. The V gene's germline CDR1 is SGHAT and CDR2 FQNNGV. CDR3 length equals 14 residues. V was cut by 1 base and J by 0 bases, with 7 bases left in between.

The genes are TRBV6-1 and TRBJ2-7, with D perhaps TRBD2 (5 bases). Per germline, CDR1 MNHNS and CDR2 SASEGT. V lost 3 bases and J 0 bases, leaving 12 bases between the germline ends. CDR3 length: 15 residues. The CDR3, as DNA: TGTGCCAGCAGTGACATGGCGGGCAACTCCTACGAGCAGTACTTC. Translation gives CASSDMAGNSYEQYF.

The V and J genes are TRBV5-1 and TRBJ2-3; D is ambiguous. The CDR3 is made up of 14 amino acids. The V end lost 1 base, the J end lost 2 bases, and 8 bases lay between the germline ends. Germline V CDR1 and CDR2: SGHRS, YFSETQ. CDR3 nucleotide sequence: TGCGCCAGCAGCTTGTCAGACCACACAGATACGCAGTATTTT. Translated, it gives CASSLSDHTDTQYF. The full variable domain, with the rest looked up from reference TRBV5-1 and TRBJ2-3, is KAGVTQTPRYLIKTRGQQVTLSCSPISGHRSVSWYQQTPGQGLQFLFEYFSETQRNKGNFPGRFSGRQFSNSRSEMNVSTLELGDSALYLCASSLSDHTDTQYFGPGTRLTVL.

V is TRBV6-4 and J is TRBJ2-1; no clear D. V dropped 7 bases and J dropped 4 bases, with 8 bases sitting between them. Germline-derived CDR1 and CDR2 are MRHNA and SNTAGT. This CDR3 region has 12 residues. DNA of the CDR3: TGTGCCAGCATCGGGCCGTACAATGAGCAGTTCTTC. Translating gives CASIGPYNEQFF.

The chain carries TRBV11-3 and TRBJ1-3; D remains unclear. V lost 2 bases to trimming and J lost 0 bases, with 14 bases between them. Per the germline V gene, CDR1 is SGHNT and CDR2 is YENEEA. The length of the CDR3 is 17 residues. CDR3 bases: TGTGCCAGCAGCTTATCGGGCGCGCCGGACTCTGGAAACACCATATATTTT. This codes for CASSLSGAPDSGNTIYF.

V usage is TRBV7-2 and J usage is TRBJ1-5; D possibly corresponds to TRBD1 (6 bases). The V end lost 2 bases, the J end lost 2 bases, and 16 bases lay between the germline ends. The CDR3 runs to 17 residues. The germline gives CDR1 SGHTA, CDR2 FQGNSA. Here the CDR3 DNA reads TGTGCCAGCAGCTTACGGGGGGCGCGATTTGGCAATCAGCCCCAGCATTTT. This encodes CASSLRGARFGNQPQHF.

The rearrangement links TRBV4-1 to TRBJ1-1; 7 nucleotides align to TRBD1. V lost 7 bases to trimming and J lost 4 bases; unmatched junction nucleotides: 12. Germline-derived CDR1 and CDR2 are MGHRA and YSYEKL. The CDR3 consists of 15 residues. DNA of the CDR3: TGCGCCAGCACCATTCAAAAGACAGGGAGCACTGAAGCTTTCTTT. Protein sequence: CASTIQKTGSTEAFF.

This clone came up once. The rearrangement uses TRBV6-1 and TRBJ2-2; possibly TRBD1 for D (6 bases). Germline CDR1 and CDR2: MNHNS and SASEGT. The CDR3 is 16 residues long. Between the trimmed V and J ends, which lost 2 bases and 6 bases, there was a span of 16 bases. CDR3 sequence: CASSEIAGEWPGELFF. The CDR3 region has the DNA TGTGCCAGCAGTGAAATAGCAGGGGAATGGCCCGGGGAGCTGTTTTTT.

The rearrangement uses TRBV27 and TRBJ1-5; the D is unclear. The CDR3 spans 15 residues. V lost 6 bases and J lost 10, with 22 bases in between. Per germline, CDR1 MNHEY and CDR2 SMNVEV (reference sequence). The CDR3 DNA is TGTGCCAGCAGGCCTAATCTAGACAACATCCACCCCCAGCATTTT. Its translation: CASRPNLDNIHPQHF.

The rearrangement joins TRBV5-1 to TRBJ2-5, with unresolved D. The length of the CDR3 is 13 residues. Germline V gene sequence: CDR1 SGHRS, CDR2 YFSETQ. V was shortened by 1 base and J by 3 bases, with 7 bases between the two germline ends. In DNA form, the CDR3 reads TGCGCCAGCAGCTTGAATTGGGAAGAGACCCAGTACTTC. This gives the protein CASSLNWEETQYF. The complete variable domain, with remaining parts taken from reference TRBV5-1 and TRBJ2-5, reads KAGVTQTPRYLIKTRGQQVTLSCSPISGHRSVSWYQQTPGQGLQFLFEYFSETQRNKGNFPGRFSGRQFSNSRSEMNVSTLELGDSALYLCASSLNWEETQYFGPGTRLLVL.

This clone was counted a few times. V gene TRBV7-9 combines with J gene TRBJ1-6; 7 positions agree with TRBD1. Germline CDR1 SEHNR, CDR2 FQNEAQ (reference sequence). There are 16 residues in the CDR3. V lost 5 bases to trimming and J lost 5 bases; unmatched junction nucleotides: 9. CDR3 in amino acids: CASSQDRNYHNSPLHF. CDR3 DNA sequence: TGTGCCAGCAGCCAGGACAGGAATTATCATAATTCACCCCTCCACTTT.

The J gene is TRBJ2-1, the V gene TRBV6-2 or TRBV6-3; D is unresolved. This CDR3 spans 12 amino acids. The V gene lost 5 bases and the J gene lost 3 bases, with 5 bases spanning the gap. Germline assignment: CDR1 MNHEY and CDR2 SVGEGT. The CDR3 DNA reads TGTGCCAGCAGTCAAAACTACAATGAGCAGTTCTTC. It specifies CASSQNYNEQFF.

This chain uses TRBV25-1 with TRBJ2-3; no clear D gene. Germline V CDR1 and CDR2: MGHDK, SYGVNS. The CDR3 contains 13 residues. The V and J ends lost 4 bases and 4 bases respectively, with 9 bases between them. The DNA of the CDR3 is TGTGCCAGCAGTGCTCTTAGCTCAGATACGCAGTATTTT. It encodes CASSALSSDTQYF.

The chain employs TRBV18 and TRBJ2-3; the D gene is possibly TRBD2 (7 bases). The length of the CDR3 is 16 residues. Germline CDR1 is KGHSH and CDR2 is LQKENI. The germline V and J ends were trimmed by 6 bases and 2 bases, with 18 bases remaining between them. CDR3 DNA sequence: TGTGCCAGCTCCCCAGTAATTGCGGGGGCCACAGATACGCAGTATTTT. Translated: CASSPVIAGATDTQYF.

The rearrangement joins TRBV7-2 to TRBJ2-5; 8 nucleotides match TRBD1. The trim removed 3 bases at V and 5 bases at J, leaving 8 bases unmatched. The CDR3 is made up of 15 amino acids. CDR1 and CDR2 from the germline V gene are SGHTA and FQGNSA. In nucleotides, the CDR3 is TGTGCCAGCAGCTTTGGGCAGGGGGCCGGGGAGACCCAGTACTTC. This sequence encodes CASSFGQGAGETQYF.